The entry that follows covers one T cell receptor beta chain sequence. Its antigen is currently unknown. PCR employed 60 Vbeta and 13 Jbeta primers. Authors' analysis steps: A later analysis tallied 75 million to 80 million unique TCR beta chains, around 9.9 million of them shared. Sequencing used immunoSEQ multiplex PCR; TCRdb keeps in-frame clones, though not all of them. That table is the source of V, J and clone size, and D and trimming were worked out from the DNA. This repertoire shows roughly 100,000 clones, approximately 80% found once; its top ten account for approximately 3.6%. All the people who gave samples were healthy bone marrow donors. The CDR3 is 15 amino acids. The V end lost 1 base, the J end lost 5 bases, and 12 bases lay between the germline ends. Per the germline V gene, CDR1 is SEHNR and CDR2 is FQNEAQ (reference sequence). This specimen comes from a study of cytomegalovirus exposure and HLA in healthy donors.

General study findings and limits: A later analysis linked a missense variant in DCLRE1C to the trimming of TCR beta V and J genes. The Asian-associated ancestry cluster reportedly had fewer N-insertions than the 666-donor mean in a later analysis.

This sequence originates from a man aged 55-75 years in good health and CMV-seronegative. This chain uses TRBV7-9 with TRBJ2-4; TRBD2 might be the D (7 bases). The sequenced sample consisted of PBMCs. CDR3 nucleotides: TGTGCCAGCAGCTTAGGAGGCGGGGGCCAAAACATTCAGTACTTC. It codes for CASSLGGGGQNIQYF.